The 22 T cell receptor beta chains in this list originate from one sample, sequenced in a study of T cells expressing NK-cell markers (dated by TCRdb to 2020 to 2022). The protocol used for the library was 5' RACE. Sequencing instrument: Illumina HiSeq 2000. Each entry corresponds to one CDR3 protein sequence from reads that TCRdb reprocessed, and DNA is not given. This sample's listing comprises 300,000 or so distinct CDR3 sequences. The ten largest clonotypes hold about 4.2% of the sample. Sequenced: blood T cells: a sorted CD56 or NKG2C T cell subset, CD4+ or CD8+ T cells, or bulk PBMC T cells (not recorded which). The receptors here all came from a woman between 18 and 70 years old in good health.

The chain carries TRBV20-1 and TRBJ1-1; TCRdb lists TRBD1, though no DNA is available to test this call. Per the germline V gene, CDR1 is DFQATT and CDR2 is SNEGSKA (reference sequence). This CDR3 is 13 amino acids long. This CDR3 reads CSAWTGKNTEAFF.

The V gene is TRBV29-1, the J gene TRBJ1-2. This CDR3 spans 13 amino acids. Germline-derived CDR1 and CDR2 are SQVTM and ANQGSEA. The CDR3 loop is CSVEERQIYGYTF.

The chain has TRBV7-6 and TRBJ2-7; TCRdb selects TRBD2, and the lack of DNA leaves this call unchecked. Germline V gene data show CDR1 as SGHVS and CDR2 as FNYEAQ. CDR3 length: 11 amino acids. The chain's CDR3 is CATGMGHEQYF.

The gene calls are TRBV7-9 and TRBJ2-5. Germline CDR1 reads SEHNR; CDR2 reads FQNEAQ (reference sequence). CDR3 length equals 15 residues. The CDR3 loop is CASSLPTWYQETQYF.

This sequence joins TRBV27 and TRBJ2-3. CDR1 and CDR2 from the germline V gene are MNHEY and SMNVEV (reference sequence). This CDR3 spans 14 amino acids. This CDR3 reads CASSLRSLTDTQYF.

The chain carries TRBV7-2 and TRBJ2-7. Germline CDR1 SGHTA, CDR2 FQGNSA. The length of the CDR3 is 14 residues. CDR3 residues: CASSFQGAPYEQYF.

The rearrangement uses TRBV4-2 and TRBJ2-1; TCRdb's D gene call, TRBD1, goes unchecked for lack of DNA. The length of the CDR3 is 17 residues. Germline V gene sequence: CDR1 LGHNA, CDR2 YNFKEQ. The CDR3 region is CASRTQGAESSYNEQFF.

The V and J genes are TRBV12-3 or TRBV12-4 and TRBJ2-7; the D call of TRBD2 rests on TCRdb alone, since no DNA is present to check it. The CDR3 runs to 16 residues. CDR3: CASRGLAGLGLYEQYF.

This chain links TRBV5-1 with TRBJ1-5; the D call from TCRdb, TRBD1, cannot be confirmed without DNA. CDR3 length: 15 amino acids. From germline, CDR1 is SGHRS and CDR2 YFSETQ. The CDR3 here is CASSLSPGGLQPQHF.

The chain links TRBV12-3 or TRBV12-4 to TRBJ1-2; TCRdb selects TRBD1, and the lack of DNA leaves this call unchecked. CDR3 length equals 14 residues. CDR3 sequence: CASSVRGANYGYTF.

The V and J genes are TRBV7-2 and TRBJ2-1. This CDR3 is 11 amino acids long. Germline V lookup: CDR1 SGHTA, CDR2 FQGNSA. The CDR3 loop reads CASSLIGEQFF.

J is TRBJ2-3 and V is TRBV12-3 or TRBV12-4; TCRdb reports TRBD2, a call that lacks DNA to check it against. This CDR3 has 15 residues. The CDR3 spells CASSSTSVYTDTQYF.

The chain has TRBV29-1 and TRBJ1-1; as DNA is missing, the TRBD1 call by TCRdb cannot be tested. CDR1 is SQVTM, CDR2 ANQGSEA, per germline. The CDR3 sequence is 12 residues long. The CDR3 sequence is CSVARVNTEAFF.

The chain employs TRBV12-3 or TRBV12-4 and TRBJ1-5; the TCRdb call, TRBD1, lacks DNA for checking. The CDR3 sequence is 16 residues long. This chain's CDR3 is CASSRRGTGGNQPQHF.

The chain has TRBV12-3 or TRBV12-4 and TRBJ2-3; TCRdb indicates TRBD2, and absent DNA this call remains unverified. The CDR3 is 16 residues long. The CDR3 region is CASSPTGGKITDTQYF.

This sequence joins TRBV5-4 and TRBJ1-3. The germline V gene has CDR1 SGHNT and CDR2 YYREEE (reference sequence). The CDR3 length is 15 residues. CDR3 protein: CASSRTGSSGNTIYF.

The chain joins TRBV18 to TRBJ2-3; the TCRdb call, TRBD1, lacks DNA for checking. The CDR3 has 17 amino acids. Germline lookup yields CDR1 KGHSH and CDR2 LQKENI. CDR3 loop: CASSPYGTGSIADTQYF.

The V and J genes are TRBV4-3 and TRBJ2-1; TCRdb's D gene call, TRBD2, goes unchecked for lack of DNA. CDR3 length: 17 residues. CDR1 and CDR2 (germline): LGHNA, YSLEER. This CDR3 is CASSQLGLGGGGYEQFF.

The chain uses TRBV7-2 and TRBJ1-2; no DNA is available, so the TRBD1 call from TCRdb remains unchecked. The CDR3 has 14 amino acids. Germline V gives CDR1 SGHTA, CDR2 FQGNSA. CDR3: CASSSIQGAGGYTF.

The rearrangement joins TRBV6-2 or TRBV6-3 to TRBJ2-6; TCRdb calls TRBD1, which cannot be checked without DNA. The CDR3 runs to 17 residues. Per the germline V gene, CDR1 is MNHEY and CDR2 is SVGEGT. The CDR3 sequence is CASSYYRGSSGANVLTF.

This chain joins TRBV5-1 and TRBJ2-1; TCRdb's D call, TRBD1, is unchecked because there is no DNA. The CDR3 is 14 residues long. From germline, CDR1 is SGHRS and CDR2 YFSETQ. The chain's CDR3 is CASGRAGSYNEQFF.

The gene calls are TRBV6-1 and TRBJ2-3; TCRdb's D call, TRBD1, is unchecked because there is no DNA. This CDR3 comprises 12 residues. Germline assignment: CDR1 MNHNS and CDR2 SASEGT. CDR3: CAVRPEGRTQYF.